This T cell receptor beta chain stems from a study of blood T cell repertoires in COVID-19. Study information: Whether acute or convalescent, the COVID-19 samples came from the United States, Italy and Spain. T cells, B-cell-depleted T cells, or PBMCs supplied cDNA or gDNA.

J lost 2 bases, V lost 4 bases, and 4 bases had no gene match. There are 15 residues in the CDR3. The germline V gene encodes CDR1 SEHNR and CDR2 FQNEAQ (reference sequence). Data came from immunoSEQ multiplex PCR; TCRdb stores just in-frame clones and leaves some out. The sample lists about 160,000 clones; approximately 90% were seen once. Seattle's enrolled individuals joined amid active infection and were then monitored longitudinally. This TCR derives from a young man with COVID-19, enrolled during active disease. The chain has TRBV7-9 and TRBJ1-3; TRBD1 aligns across 8 bases. The material sequenced was peripheral blood. Here the CDR3 reads CASSSMTGAGNTIYF. The CDR3 coding sequence is TGTGCCAGCAGCTCCATGACAGGGGCTGGAAACACCATATATTTT.